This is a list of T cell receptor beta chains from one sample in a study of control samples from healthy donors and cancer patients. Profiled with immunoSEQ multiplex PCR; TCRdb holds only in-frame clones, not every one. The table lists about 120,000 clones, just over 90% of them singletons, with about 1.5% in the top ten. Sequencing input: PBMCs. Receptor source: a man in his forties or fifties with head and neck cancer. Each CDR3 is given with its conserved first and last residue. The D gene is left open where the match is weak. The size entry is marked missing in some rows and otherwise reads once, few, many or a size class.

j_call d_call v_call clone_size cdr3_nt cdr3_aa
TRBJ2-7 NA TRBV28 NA TGTGCCAGCAGCCAGGGTGACTTGACGGCCTACGAGCAGTACTTC CASSQGDLTAYEQYF
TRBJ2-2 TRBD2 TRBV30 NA TGTGCCTGTCCAAACCGACTAGCGGGGAACACCGGGGAGCTGTTTTTT CACPNRLAGNTGELFF
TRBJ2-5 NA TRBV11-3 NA TGTGCCAGCAGCTTGGGTTACAGTCCTACAGAGACCCAGTACTTC CASSLGYSPTETQYF
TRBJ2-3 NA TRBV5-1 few TGCGCCAGCAGCTTCGAGGACAGAGGCACAGATACGCAGTATTTT CASSFEDRGTDTQYF
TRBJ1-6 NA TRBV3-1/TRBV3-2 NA TGTGCCAGCAGCCAAGTTATCACAGCGTGGAATTCACCCCTCCACTTT CASSQVITAWNSPLHF
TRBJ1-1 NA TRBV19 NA TGTGCCAGTAGTATGGGGCAGCGGCTTGGAGAAGCTTTCTTT CASSMGQRLGEAFF
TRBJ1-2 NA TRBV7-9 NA TGTGCCAGCAGCTTATTTATGGGACTGGGCTACACCTTC CASSLFMGLGYTF
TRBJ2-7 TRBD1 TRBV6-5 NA TGTGCCAGCAGTTACTCGACAGGGGGTAACGAGCAGTACTTC CASSYSTGGNEQYF
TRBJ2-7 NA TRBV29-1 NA TGCAGCGTTGAAGCGAGTTACGAGCAGTACTTC CSVEASYEQYF
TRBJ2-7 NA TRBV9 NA TGTGCCAGCAGCGTAGAATCAGGGTACGAGCAGTACTTC CASSVESGYEQYF
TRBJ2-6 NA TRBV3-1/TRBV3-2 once TGTGCCAGCAGCCTAACTGGGGCCAACGTCCTGACTTTC CASSLTGANVLTF
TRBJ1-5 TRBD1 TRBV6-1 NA TGTGCCAGCAGTGATCCAAGGACAGGGAGGCTTCATCAGCCCCAGCATTTT CASSDPRTGRLHQPQHF
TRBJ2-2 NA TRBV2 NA TGTGCCAGCAGTGTCTTAGGGAACTCCGGGGAGCTGTTTTTT CASSVLGNSGELFF
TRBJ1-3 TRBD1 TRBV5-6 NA TGTGCCAGCAGCCGAGGACAGGAATTGACTGGAAACACCATATATTTT CASSRGQELTGNTIYF
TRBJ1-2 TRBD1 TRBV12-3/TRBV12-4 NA TGTGCCAGCAGAAGACAGGGGAGCTATGGCTACACCTTC CASRRQGSYGYTF
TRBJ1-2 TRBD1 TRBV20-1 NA TGCAGTGCTAGGACAGGGCAGGGCTACACCTTC CSARTGQGYTF
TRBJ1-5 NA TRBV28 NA TGTGCCAGCAGCCGGAGACAAGGCAATCAGCCCCAGCATTTT CASSRRQGNQPQHF
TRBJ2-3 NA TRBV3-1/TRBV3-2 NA TGTGCCAGCAGCCGAAGCACAGATACGCAGTATTTT CASSRSTDTQYF
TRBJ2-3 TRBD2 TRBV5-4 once TGTGCCAGCAGCGCCCGACTAGCGGGGCTAGTAGATACGCAGTATTTT CASSARLAGLVDTQYF
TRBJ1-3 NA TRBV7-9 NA TGTGCCAGCAGCGCGACACCGGGACTGCTAGTGGCTGGAAACACCATATATTTT CASSATPGLLVAGNTIYF
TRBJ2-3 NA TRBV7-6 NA TGTGCCAGCTCTAGCACAGATACGCAGTATTTT CASSSTDTQYF
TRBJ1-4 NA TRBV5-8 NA TGTGCCAGCAGCTCTGACAGCTATGAAAAACTGTTTTTT CASSSDSYEKLFF
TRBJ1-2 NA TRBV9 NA TGTGCCAGCAGCGCCGTCATCCCGATTTCGGGCTACACCTTC CASSAVIPISGYTF
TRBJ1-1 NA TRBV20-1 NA TGCAGTGCTAGTCATGACACTGAAGCTTTCTTT CSASHDTEAFF
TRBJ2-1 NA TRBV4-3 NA TGCGCCAGCAGCCAATACGCCTCCCAAGGTTTGTATGAGCAGTTCTTC CASSQYASQGLYEQFF
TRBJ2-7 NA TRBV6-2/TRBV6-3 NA TGTGCCAGCAGCCTCTTATCGTCCTACGAGCAGTACTTC CASSLLSSYEQYF
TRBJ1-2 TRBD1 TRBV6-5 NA TGTGCCAGCAGTTACTCGACAGGGGCCTTGGGAGGCTACACCTTC CASSYSTGALGGYTF
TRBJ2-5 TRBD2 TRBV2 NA TGTGCCAGCAGTTACGGCACTAGCGGATATGAGACCCAGTACTTC CASSYGTSGYETQYF
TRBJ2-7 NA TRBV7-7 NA TGTGCCAGCAGCCAAGGACAAGGGGACTCCTACGAGCAGTACTTC CASSQGQGDSYEQYF
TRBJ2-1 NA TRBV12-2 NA TGTGCAAGTCGCTTAGGGGGCAGGCCCTACAATGAGCAGTTCTTC CASRLGGRPYNEQFF
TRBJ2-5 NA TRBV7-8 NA TGTGCCAGCAGCTTTCCGGACGGTCAAGAGACCCAGTACTTC CASSFPDGQETQYF
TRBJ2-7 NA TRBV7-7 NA TGTGCCAGCAGCCCCGCGGACGGCTACGAGCAGTACTTC CASSPADGYEQYF
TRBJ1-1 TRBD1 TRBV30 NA TGTGCCTGGAATCCCCCGGGACAGAGAAACACTGAAGCTTTCTTT CAWNPPGQRNTEAFF
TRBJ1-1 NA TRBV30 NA TGTGCCTGGACCTCACTTGGGTTGAACACTGAAGCTTTCTTT CAWTSLGLNTEAFF
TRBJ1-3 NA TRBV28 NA TGTGCCAGCAGTTTACTCGGGACGGGCGGAAACACCATATATTTT CASSLLGTGGNTIYF
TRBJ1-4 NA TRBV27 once TGTGCCAGCAGTTTATCGACGGGCGAAAAACTGTTTTTT CASSLSTGEKLFF
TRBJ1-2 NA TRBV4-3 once TGCGCCAGCAGCCAAGATAGGGGCGGGAACTATGGCTACACCTTC CASSQDRGGNYGYTF
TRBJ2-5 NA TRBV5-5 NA TGTGCCAGCAGCTTGCTCCCGTGGGAGACCCAGTACTTC CASSLLPWETQYF
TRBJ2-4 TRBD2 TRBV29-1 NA TGCAGCGTTCGGACTAGCGGGAAAAACATTCAGTACTTC CSVRTSGKNIQYF
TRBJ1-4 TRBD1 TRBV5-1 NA TGCGCCAGCAGTTTAACTCATGACAGGGGGCTAACTAATGAAAAACTGTTTTTT CASSLTHDRGLTNEKLFF
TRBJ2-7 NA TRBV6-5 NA TGTGCCAGCAGACAGACAGGTTCCTACGAGCAGTACTTC CASRQTGSYEQYF
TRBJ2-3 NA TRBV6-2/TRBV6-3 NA TGTGCCAGCAGTGTGACAGACCCGGGCACAGATACGCAGTATTTT CASSVTDPGTDTQYF
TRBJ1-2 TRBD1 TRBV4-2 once TGTGCCAGCAGCCCTATGGGGGACAGGATGCTCTATGGCTACACCTTC CASSPMGDRMLYGYTF